The 32 T cell receptor beta chains listed next were all sequenced from one sample in a study of blood T cell repertoires in COVID-19 (dated by TCRdb to the early 2020s). Library preparation was by the immunoSEQ multiplex PCR assay. Imported from immuneACCESS, the table was reduced by TCRdb to in-frame sequences with V and J called. These copies leave out some clones; in studies compared against another copy, an unresolved V gene accounts for under half, and the cause of the remainder is not known. This sample gives 250,000 to 300,000 clones in total; 70% to 90% of them show up just once. 4.5% to 5.5% of the sample belongs to the ten largest clones. The sample taken for sequencing was peripheral blood. These receptors were obtained from a man aged 45-60 years with active or convalescent COVID-19.

This clone appeared a few times. The J gene is TRBJ2-2, the V gene TRBV14; TRBD2 agrees at 11 bases. J lost 6 bases, V lost 3 bases, and 9 bases had no gene match. Germline V gene sequence: CDR1 SGHDN, CDR2 FVKESK. This CDR3 is 17 amino acids long. CDR3 bases: TGTGCCAGCAGCCAGACCCTAGCGGGAGGCCTCCCCGGGGAGCTGTTTTTT. Its translation: CASSQTLAGGLPGELFF.

In the case of this clone: The junction and the germline gene differ at one end; a read error may be behind it. The chain links TRBV3-1 (or the pseudogene TRBV3-2) to TRBJ1-4; 7 nucleotides agree with TRBD1. The V gene's germline CDR1 is LGHDT and CDR2 YNNKEL (reference sequence). The CDR3 has 14 amino acids. The CDR3 sequence: CASSHEGAKEKLFF. The CDR3 DNA follows: TGTGCCAGCAGCCACGAGGGGGCTAAGGAAAAACTGTTTTTT.

The rearrangement links TRBV6-5 to TRBJ2-1; the match to TRBD1 covers 9 bases. The germline V gene has CDR1 MNHEY and CDR2 SVGAGI. The CDR3 length is 15 residues. The trim removed 2 bases at V and 9 bases at J, leaving 8 bases unmatched. DNA for the CDR3: TGTGCCAGCAGTTACCGGGGACAGGGCAGGGGTGAGCAGTTCTTC. The encoded protein is CASSYRGQGRGEQFF.

This clone was recorded only once. The chain recombines TRBV15 with TRBJ2-2; D is uncertain. Germline-derived CDR1 and CDR2 are LNHNV and YYDKDF (reference sequence). V lost 4 bases to trimming and J lost 4 bases, with 10 bases between them. This CDR3 has 14 amino acids. CDR3 residues: CATSKPTGTGELFF. CDR3 coding DNA: TGTGCCACCAGCAAACCAACCGGCACCGGGGAGCTGTTTTTT.

The chain carries TRBV27 and TRBJ1-4; a possible D gene is TRBD1 (6 bases). CDR3 length: 14 residues. Germline values: CDR1 MNHEY, CDR2 SMNVEV (reference sequence). V was pared by 3 bases and J by 7 bases, with 12 bases between. This CDR3 reads CASSFWQGSEKLFF. The CDR3 DNA follows: TGTGCCAGCAGTTTCTGGCAGGGGAGTGAAAAACTGTTTTTT.

The chain combines TRBV9 with TRBJ2-5; D not resolved. Trimming pared 2 bases from V and 1 base from J, leaving 15 bases between. Germline V lookup: CDR1 SGDLS, CDR2 YYNGEE. This CDR3 is 16 amino acids long. The CDR3 protein is CASSVFVGTAQETQYF. The CDR3 region has the DNA TGTGCCAGCAGCGTTTTCGTAGGAACAGCCCAAGAGACCCAGTACTTC.

The chain couples TRBV30 to TRBJ1-1; TRBD1 matches 7 bases. Germline CDR1 GTSNPN, CDR2 SVGIG (reference sequence). The CDR3 runs 15 residues. Unmatched junction bases numbered 16, after V lost 4 bases and J lost 8 bases. CDR3 sequence reads: CAWNSEGRGPREAFF. In nucleotides, the CDR3 is TGTGCCTGGAATAGTGAGGGAAGGGGGCCGAGGGAAGCTTTCTTT.

This chain connects TRBV15 to TRBJ1-3; 7 bases map to TRBD1. V trimming: 1 base; J trimming: 0 bases; junction bases outside the gene matches: 9. Germline V gives CDR1 LNHNV, CDR2 YYDKDF (reference sequence). This CDR3 is 18 amino acids long. This chain's CDR3 is CATSRGWGTASSGNTIYF. CDR3 coding DNA: TGTGCCACCAGCAGAGGTTGGGGGACAGCGAGCTCTGGAAACACCATATATTTT. Variable domain in full (rest from reference TRBV15 and TRBJ1-3): DAMVIQNPRYQVTQFGKPVTLSCSQTLNHNVMYWYQQKSSQAPKLLFHYYDKDFNNEADTPDNFQSRRPNTSFCFLDIRSPGLGDTAMYLCATSRGWGTASSGNTIYFGEGSWLTVV.

The chain is built from TRBV7-3 and TRBJ2-2; 13 nucleotides agree with TRBD2. The germline V gene encodes CDR1 SGHTA and CDR2 FQGTGA. V dropped 4 bases and J dropped 7; count of bases not matched to a gene: 6. CDR3 size: 16 residues. The CDR3 sequence: CASSSRTSGSGGELFF. CDR3 nucleotides: TGTGCCAGCAGCTCCCGGACTAGCGGGAGCGGCGGGGAGCTGTTTTTT.

This clone was seen once. The chain couples TRBV4-2 to TRBJ1-1; D perhaps matches TRBD1 (5 bases). Germline V gene sequence: CDR1 LGHNA, CDR2 YNFKEQ. The V end lost 3 bases, the J end lost 0 bases, and 11 bases lay between the germline ends. The CDR3 has 15 residues. CDR3 region: CASSQATAMNTEAFF. As DNA, the CDR3 is TGTGCCAGCAGCCAGGCGACAGCCATGAACACTGAAGCTTTCTTT.

The chain combines TRBV24-1 with TRBJ2-2, with 8 positions matching TRBD2. V shed 0 bases and J 0 bases; nucleotides not matched to a gene: 2. Germline-derived CDR1 and CDR2 are KGHDR and SFDVKD. This CDR3 region has 17 residues. CDR3 nucleotides: TGTGCCACCAGTGATTTGCGGGGGGGGACGAACACCGGGGAGCTGTTTTTT. This translates into CATSDLRGGTNTGELFF.

For this clone: Other DNA sequences in the same sample also yield this CDR3. CDR3 region: CASSRDWDRGTGNTIYF. The CDR3 region has the DNA TGTGCCAGTAGCAGGGATTGGGACAGGGGAACTGGAAACACCATATATTTT. The chain uses TRBV4-2 and TRBJ1-3; 10 nucleotides match TRBD1. The CDR3 is made up of 17 amino acids. The junction had 13 bases not matched to a gene; V was cut back by 9 bases and J by 2 bases. Germline lookup yields CDR1 LGHNA and CDR2 YNFKEQ.

The V and J genes are TRBV27 and TRBJ2-7; 7 bases map to TRBD2. V was pared by 5 bases and J by 2 bases, with 9 bases of the junction left unmatched. CDR3 length: 15 residues. Germline CDR1 reads MNHEY; CDR2 reads SMNVEV (reference sequence). DNA for the CDR3: TGTGCCAGCAGTCCCCGGACTAGGGCCCCCTACGAGCAGTACTTC. Translating gives CASSPRTRAPYEQYF.

J is TRBJ1-5 and V is TRBV2; 10 nucleotides align to TRBD1. CDR1 is SNHLY and CDR2 is FYNNEI in the germline V gene. V trimming: 10 bases; J trimming: 0 bases; junction bases outside the gene matches: 6. The CDR3 runs 15 residues. Written as DNA, the CDR3 is TGTGCCACCGGGACAGGGGTGGATAGCAATCAGCCCCAGCATTTT. Protein product: CATGTGVDSNQPQHF.

This clone has a single count. The chain has TRBV7-3 and TRBJ1-3; maybe TRBD1 (5 bases). The CDR3 is 14 amino acids. CDR1 is SGHTA and CDR2 is FQGTGA in the germline V gene. V was pared by 2 bases and J by 1 base, with 6 bases between. In DNA form, the CDR3 reads TGTGCCAGCAGCTTAGGGACTTCTGGAAACACCATATATTTT. This sequence encodes CASSLGTSGNTIYF.

In this sample, this clone turned up a few times. The chain recombines TRBV6-5 with TRBJ1-5; TRBD1 matches 7 bases. The ends lost 6 bases at V and 3 bases at J; junction bases unmatched: 2. CDR3 size: 13 residues. Germline V gene sequence: CDR1 MNHEY, CDR2 SVGAGI. This CDR3 is CASSDRDNQPQHF. In nucleotides, the CDR3 is TGTGCCAGCAGCGACAGGGACAATCAGCCCCAGCATTTT.

The J gene is TRBJ2-7, the V gene TRBV28; no clear D gene. Germline V lookup: CDR1 MDHEN, CDR2 SYDVKM. Trimming left V 2 bases short and J 0 bases short, with 5 bases between. The CDR3 is made up of 13 amino acids. CDR3 nucleotides: TGTGCCAGCAGTTTAGGCACCTCCTACGAGCAGTACTTC. Its translation is CASSLGTSYEQYF.

The chain joins TRBV10-3 to TRBJ1-2, with TRBD1 matching over 7 bases. CDR3 length equals 19 residues. The J segment lost 0 bases and the V segment lost 3 bases, leaving 16 bases of the junction unmatched. Germline CDR1 is ENHRY and CDR2 is SYGVKD. The CDR3 sequence: CAISDPTGNSKQTNYGYTF. The CDR3 DNA follows: TGTGCCATCAGTGACCCGACAGGGAACTCCAAACAAACTAACTATGGCTACACCTTC.

The V call is TRBV24-1, the J call TRBJ2-5, with D tentatively TRBD1 (5 bases). Trimming stripped 10 bases from V and 0 bases from J, with 11 bases between. This CDR3 contains 13 residues. Germline CDR1 is KGHDR and CDR2 is SFDVKD. The CDR3 here is CATPDTYQETQYF. CDR3 nucleotide sequence: TGTGCCACACCGGACACGTACCAAGAGACCCAGTACTTC.

The chain employs TRBV7-2 and TRBJ2-1; 12 nucleotides line up with TRBD2. CDR1 and CDR2 from the germline V gene are SGHTA and FQGNSA. V dropped 5 bases and J dropped 7; count of bases not matched to a gene: 9. The CDR3 loop spans 16 amino acids. CDR3 protein: CASSQRLAGVLNEQFF. DNA of the CDR3: TGTGCCAGCAGCCAAAGACTAGCGGGAGTTCTAAATGAGCAGTTCTTC.

The chain employs TRBV24-1 and TRBJ2-1; perhaps TRBD1 as D (7 bases). Germline-derived CDR1 and CDR2 are KGHDR and SFDVKD. V was shortened by 9 bases and J by 8 bases, with 16 bases between the two germline ends. The CDR3 consists of 13 residues. The CDR3 spells CATAGGSLDEQFF. The DNA of the CDR3 is TGTGCCACCGCAGGGGGGTCATTGGATGAGCAGTTCTTC.

The V gene is TRBV30, the J gene TRBJ2-2; D call uncertain. The CDR3 loop spans 12 amino acids. Trimming removed 0 bases at V and 6 bases at J, with 5 bases between. The germline V gene has CDR1 GTSNPN and CDR2 SVGIG (reference sequence). CDR3 in amino acids: CAWSVSAGELFF. The CDR3, as DNA: TGTGCCTGGAGTGTATCTGCCGGGGAGCTGTTTTTT.

J is TRBJ2-5 and V is TRBV7-3, with D possibly TRBD1 on 5 matching bases. Trimming took off 5 bases at V and 4 bases at J, with 11 bases between the two ends. The germline CDR1 and CDR2 sequences are SGHTA and FQGTGA. The CDR3 is made up of 13 amino acids. CDR3 protein: CASSPGSRETQYF. In DNA form, the CDR3 reads TGTGCCAGCAGCCCAGGGTCGAGAGAGACCCAGTACTTC.

CDR3 sequence (DNA): TGTGCCAGCAGCCCCGGACTAGCGGCGTCGTACAATGAGCAGTTCTTC. Translated, it gives CASSPGLAASYNEQFF. The gene calls are TRBV9 and TRBJ2-1; 10 bases are a match to TRBD2. The trim removed 4 bases at V and 4 bases at J, leaving 8 bases unmatched. The CDR3 has 16 amino acids. Germline V gene sequence: CDR1 SGDLS, CDR2 YYNGEE.

This chain uses TRBV7-9 with TRBJ1-6, with D perhaps TRBD1 (5 bases). Trimming left V 1 base short and J 10 bases short, with 14 bases between. The CDR3 sequence is 15 residues long. Germline V lookup: CDR1 SEHNR, CDR2 FQNEAQ (reference sequence). The CDR3 bases are TGTGCCAGCAGCTTAGTATCGGGGGTACGGTCACCCCTCCACTTT. Translation: CASSLVSGVRSPLHF. Supplemented by reference TRBV7-9 and TRBJ1-6, the full variable domain reads DTGVSQNPRHKITKRGQNVTFRCDPISEHNRLYWYRQTLGQGPEFLTYFQNEAQLEKSRLLSDRFSAERPKGSFSTLEIQRTEQGDSAMYLCASSLVSGVRSPLHFGNGTRLTVT.

CDR3 DNA: TGTGCCAGCAGTCCTGACAGGTCTAAACGGTTCTTC. Residues: CASSPDRSKRFF. The chain has TRBV6-5 and TRBJ2-1; D possibly corresponds to TRBD1 (6 bases). The CDR3 is made up of 12 amino acids. The V gene's germline CDR1 is MNHEY and CDR2 SVGAGI. The germline V and J ends were trimmed by 5 bases and 15 bases, with 17 bases remaining between them.

V usage is TRBV6-5 and J usage is TRBJ1-2; TRBD1 matches at 7 bases. The CDR3 totals 13 residues. Trimming cost V 8 bases and J 1 base; bases outside gene matches: 4. In germline, CDR1 is MNHEY, CDR2 SVGAGI. The chain's CDR3 is CASWDSDNYGYTF. In DNA, the CDR3 is TGTGCCAGCTGGGACAGTGATAACTATGGCTACACCTTC.

V gene TRBV10-3 combines with J gene TRBJ2-5, with a weak D call TRBD2 (5 bases). From germline, CDR1 is ENHRY and CDR2 SYGVKD. The CDR3 consists of 14 residues. With 10 bases removed from V and 5 bases from J, the gap between germline ends came to 20 bases. The CDR3 region has the DNA TGTGCCACCACGGGAAGGGTCGGTCCGGAGACCCAGTACTTC. Translating gives CATTGRVGPETQYF.

The chain has TRBV27 and TRBJ2-1; D perhaps matches TRBD2 (5 bases). The CDR3 runs 19 residues. Trimming removed 5 bases from V and 0 bases from J, with 23 bases in between. CDR1 is MNHEY and CDR2 is SMNVEV in the germline V gene (reference sequence). This CDR3 is CASSPSTTLGESSYNEQFF. For the CDR3, the DNA is TGTGCCAGCAGTCCCTCGACTACTCTGGGCGAGAGCTCCTACAATGAGCAGTTCTTC.

The chain joins TRBV28 to TRBJ1-1; 12 bases are shared with TRBD1. The CDR3 runs to 14 residues. After removal of 6 bases from V and 6 bases from J, the junction contained 5 bases not matched to a gene. Germline-derived CDR1 and CDR2 are MDHEN and SYDVKM. In DNA form, the CDR3 reads TGTGCCAGCAGGGGACAGGGGGCGCTTTCTGAAGCTTTCTTT. It codes for CASRGQGALSEAFF.

The chain employs TRBV18 and TRBJ2-3; possibly TRBD2 for D (6 bases). V was cut by 6 bases and J by 8 bases, with 24 bases left in between. The CDR3 is 16 amino acids. Germline CDR1 reads KGHSH; CDR2 reads LQKENI. The CDR3 sequence: CASSDFLRGPSSTQYF. As DNA, the CDR3 is TGTGCCAGCTCCGACTTTTTGCGGGGCCCGTCGAGTACGCAGTATTTT. The full variable domain, completed using reference TRBV18 and TRBJ2-3, is NAGVMQNPRHLVRRRGQEARLRCSPMKGHSHVYWYRQLPEEGLKFMVYLQKENIIDESGMPKERFSAEFPKEGPSILRIQQVVRGDSAAYFCASSDFLRGPSSTQYFGPGTRLTVL.

The chain recombines TRBV5-6 with TRBJ1-6; D is possibly TRBD1 (6 bases). The CDR3 totals 16 residues. Germline values: CDR1 SGHDT, CDR2 YYEEEE. With 2 bases removed from V and 10 bases from J, the gap between germline ends came to 19 bases. The CDR3 sequence is CASSLYSGGAVSPLHF. The DNA of the CDR3 is TGTGCCAGCAGCTTATACTCGGGGGGGGCCGTGTCACCCCTCCACTTT.